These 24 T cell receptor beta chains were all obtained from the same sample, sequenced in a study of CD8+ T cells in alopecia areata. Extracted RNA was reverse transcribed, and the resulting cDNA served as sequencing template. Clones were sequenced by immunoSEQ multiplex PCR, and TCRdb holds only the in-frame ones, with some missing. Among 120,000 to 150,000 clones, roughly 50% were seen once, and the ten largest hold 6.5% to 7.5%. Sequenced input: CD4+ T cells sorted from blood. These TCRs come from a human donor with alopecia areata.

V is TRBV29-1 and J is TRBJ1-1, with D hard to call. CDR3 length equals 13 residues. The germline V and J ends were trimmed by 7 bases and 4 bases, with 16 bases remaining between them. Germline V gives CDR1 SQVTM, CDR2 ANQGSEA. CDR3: CSAKIGQSTEAFF. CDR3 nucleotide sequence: TGCAGCGCCAAGATCGGCCAGAGCACTGAAGCTTTCTTT.

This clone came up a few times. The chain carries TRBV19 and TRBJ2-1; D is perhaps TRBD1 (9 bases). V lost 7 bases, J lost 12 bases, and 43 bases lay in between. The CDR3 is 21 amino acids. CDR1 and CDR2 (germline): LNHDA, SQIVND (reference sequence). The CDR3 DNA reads TGTGCCAGTACCTCACGGAGCGGGGGACAGGGAGACTACTTTCGCCAATCAGCGCAGTTCTTC. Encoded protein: CASTSRSGGQGDYFRQSAQFF.

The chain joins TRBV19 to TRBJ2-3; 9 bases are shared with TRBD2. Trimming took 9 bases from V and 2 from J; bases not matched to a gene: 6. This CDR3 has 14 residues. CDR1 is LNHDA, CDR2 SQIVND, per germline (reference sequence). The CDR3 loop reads CASSTSGTTDTQYF. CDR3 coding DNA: TGTGCCAGCTCGACTAGCGGTACCACAGATACGCAGTATTTT.

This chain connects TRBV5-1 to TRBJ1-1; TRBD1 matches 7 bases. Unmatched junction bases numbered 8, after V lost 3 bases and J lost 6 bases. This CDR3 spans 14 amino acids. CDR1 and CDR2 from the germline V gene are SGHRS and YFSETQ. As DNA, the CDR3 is TGCGCCAGCAGCTCCCAAGACAGGGACCCTGAAGCTTTCTTT. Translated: CASSSQDRDPEAFF.

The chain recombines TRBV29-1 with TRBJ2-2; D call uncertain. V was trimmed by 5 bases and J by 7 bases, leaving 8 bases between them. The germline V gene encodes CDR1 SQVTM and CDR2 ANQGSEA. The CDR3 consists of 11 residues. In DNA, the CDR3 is TGCAGCGTTTTATGGGTCGGGGAGCTGTTTTTT. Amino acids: CSVLWVGELFF.

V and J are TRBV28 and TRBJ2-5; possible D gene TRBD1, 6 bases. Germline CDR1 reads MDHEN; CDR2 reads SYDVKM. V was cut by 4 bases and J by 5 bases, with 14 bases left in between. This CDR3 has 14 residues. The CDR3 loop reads CASSSGTTSETQYF. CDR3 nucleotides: TGTGCCAGCAGTTCCGGGACAACCAGTGAGACCCAGTACTTC.

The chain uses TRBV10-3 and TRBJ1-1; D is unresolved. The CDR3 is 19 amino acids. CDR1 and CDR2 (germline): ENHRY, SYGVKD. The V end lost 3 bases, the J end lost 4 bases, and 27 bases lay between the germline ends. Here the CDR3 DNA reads TGTGCCATCAGTGATGTAGGTCCAGGACCAAGTTTTAGCACCACTGAAGCTTTCTTT. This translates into CAISDVGPGPSFSTTEAFF.

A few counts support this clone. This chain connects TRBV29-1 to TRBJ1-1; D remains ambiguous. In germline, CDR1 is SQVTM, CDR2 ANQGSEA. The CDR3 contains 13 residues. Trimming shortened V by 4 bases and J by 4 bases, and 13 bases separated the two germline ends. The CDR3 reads CSVVGFSGTEAFF. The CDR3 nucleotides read TGCAGCGTTGTAGGGTTTAGTGGCACTGAAGCTTTCTTT.

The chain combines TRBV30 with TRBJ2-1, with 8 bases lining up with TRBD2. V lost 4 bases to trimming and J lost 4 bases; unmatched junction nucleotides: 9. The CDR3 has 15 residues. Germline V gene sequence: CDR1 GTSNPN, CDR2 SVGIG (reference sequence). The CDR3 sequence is CAWIITAGGYNEQFF. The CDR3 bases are TGTGCCTGGATCATTACCGCGGGAGGTTACAATGAGCAGTTCTTC.

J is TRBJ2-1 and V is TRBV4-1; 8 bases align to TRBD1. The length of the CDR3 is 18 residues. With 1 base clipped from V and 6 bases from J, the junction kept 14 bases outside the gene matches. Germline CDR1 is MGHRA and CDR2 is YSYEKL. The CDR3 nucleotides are TGCGCCAGCAGCCAAGGGAATGGACAGGGCCATGCTAGCAATGAGCAGTTCTTC. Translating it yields CASSQGNGQGHASNEQFF.

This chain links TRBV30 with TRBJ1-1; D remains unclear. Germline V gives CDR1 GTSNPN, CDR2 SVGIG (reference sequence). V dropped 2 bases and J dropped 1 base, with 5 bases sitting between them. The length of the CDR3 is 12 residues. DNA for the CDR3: TGTGCCTGGAGTACGTCGAACACTGAAGCTTTCTTT. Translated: CAWSTSNTEAFF. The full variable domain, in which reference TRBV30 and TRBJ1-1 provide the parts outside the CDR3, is SQTIHQWPATLVQPVGSPLSLECTVEGTSNPNLYWYRQAAGRGLQLLFYSVGIGQISSEVPQNLSASRPQDRQFILSSKKLLLSDSGFYLCAWSTSNTEAFFGQGTRLTVV.

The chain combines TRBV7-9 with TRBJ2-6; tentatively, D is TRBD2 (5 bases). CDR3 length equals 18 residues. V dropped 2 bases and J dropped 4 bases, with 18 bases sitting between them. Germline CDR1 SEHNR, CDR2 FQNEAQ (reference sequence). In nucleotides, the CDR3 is TGTGCCAGCAGCTTACGAAAACTTGGGGAGCGAGGGGCCAACGTCCTGACTTTC. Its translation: CASSLRKLGERGANVLTF. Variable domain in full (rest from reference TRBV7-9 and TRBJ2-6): DTGVSQNPRHKITKRGQNVTFRCDPISEHNRLYWYRQTLGQGPEFLTYFQNEAQLEKSRLLSDRFSAERPKGSFSTLEIQRTEQGDSAMYLCASSLRKLGERGANVLTFGAGSRLTVL.

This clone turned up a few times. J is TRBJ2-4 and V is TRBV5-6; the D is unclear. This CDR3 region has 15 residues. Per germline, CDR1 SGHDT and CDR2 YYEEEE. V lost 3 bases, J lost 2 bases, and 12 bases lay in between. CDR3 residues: CASSSLGSTKNIQYF. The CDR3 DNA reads TGTGCCAGCAGCTCCCTCGGTTCAACCAAAAACATTCAGTACTTC.

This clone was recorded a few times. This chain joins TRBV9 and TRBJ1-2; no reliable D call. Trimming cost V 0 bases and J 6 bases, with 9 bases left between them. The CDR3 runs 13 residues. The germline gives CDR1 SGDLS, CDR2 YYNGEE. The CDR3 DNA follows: TGTGCCAGCAGCGTAGTGGACGAGGATGGCTACACCTTC. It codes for CASSVVDEDGYTF.

In DNA form, the CDR3 reads TGTGCCAGCAGCCGTGGGCCCGACTATAGCAATCAGCCCCAGCATTTT. As protein: CASSRGPDYSNQPQHF. V usage is TRBV27 and J usage is TRBJ1-5; unclear D gene. CDR3 length: 16 residues. The V end lost 6 bases, the J end lost 0 bases, and 15 bases lay between the germline ends. In germline, CDR1 is MNHEY, CDR2 SMNVEV (reference sequence).

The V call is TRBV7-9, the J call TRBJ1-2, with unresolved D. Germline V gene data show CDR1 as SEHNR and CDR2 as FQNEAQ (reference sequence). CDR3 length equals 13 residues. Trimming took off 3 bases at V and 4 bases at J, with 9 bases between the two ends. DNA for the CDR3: TGTGCCAGCAGCTTCCAGGAGTTCTATGGCTACACCTTC. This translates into CASSFQEFYGYTF.

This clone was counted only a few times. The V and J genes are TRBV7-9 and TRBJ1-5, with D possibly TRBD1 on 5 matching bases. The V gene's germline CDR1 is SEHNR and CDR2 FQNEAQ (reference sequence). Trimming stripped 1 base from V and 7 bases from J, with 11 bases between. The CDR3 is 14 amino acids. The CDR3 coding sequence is TGTGCCAGCAGCTTAGGACAGTCCGGACAGCCCCAGCATTTT. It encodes CASSLGQSGQPQHF.

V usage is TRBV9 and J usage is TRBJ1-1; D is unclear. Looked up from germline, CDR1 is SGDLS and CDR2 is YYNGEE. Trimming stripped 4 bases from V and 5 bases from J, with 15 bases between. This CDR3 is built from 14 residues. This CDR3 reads CASSLIVGETEAFF. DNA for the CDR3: TGTGCCAGCAGCCTAATCGTCGGGGAAACTGAAGCTTTCTTT.

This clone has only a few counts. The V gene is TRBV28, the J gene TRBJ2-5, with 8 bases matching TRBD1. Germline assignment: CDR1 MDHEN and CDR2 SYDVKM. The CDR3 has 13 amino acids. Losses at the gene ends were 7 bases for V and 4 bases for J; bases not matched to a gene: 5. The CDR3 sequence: CASTSGGTETQYF. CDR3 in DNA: TGTGCCAGCACTTCAGGGGGCACAGAGACCCAGTACTTC.

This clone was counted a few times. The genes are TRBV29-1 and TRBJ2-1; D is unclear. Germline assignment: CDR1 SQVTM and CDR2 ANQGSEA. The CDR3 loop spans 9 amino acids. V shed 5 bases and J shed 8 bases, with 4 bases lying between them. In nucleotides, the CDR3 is TGCAGCGTTAGGGATGAGCAGTTCTTC. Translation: CSVRDEQFF.

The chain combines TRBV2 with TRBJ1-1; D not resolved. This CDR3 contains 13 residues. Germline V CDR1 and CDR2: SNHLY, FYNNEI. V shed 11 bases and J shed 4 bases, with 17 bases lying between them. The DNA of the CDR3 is TGTGCCGCAGACCCTGGGAGAGGCACTGAAGCTTTCTTT. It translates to CAADPGRGTEAFF.

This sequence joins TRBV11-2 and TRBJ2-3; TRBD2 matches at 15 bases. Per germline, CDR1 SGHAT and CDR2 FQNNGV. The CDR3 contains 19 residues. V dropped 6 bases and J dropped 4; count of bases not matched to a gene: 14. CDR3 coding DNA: TGTGCCAGCAGACCGCCGGGACTAGCGGGAGGAGCGGTGGCAGATACGCAGTATTTT. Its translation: CASRPPGLAGGAVADTQYF.

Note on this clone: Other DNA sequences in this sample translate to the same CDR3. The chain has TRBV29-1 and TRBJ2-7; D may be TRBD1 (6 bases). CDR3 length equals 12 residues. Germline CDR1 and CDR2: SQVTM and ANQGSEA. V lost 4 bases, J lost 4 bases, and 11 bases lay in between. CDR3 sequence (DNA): TGCAGCGTTGTGAGGGGGTCTTACGAGCAGTACTTC. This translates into CSVVRGSYEQYF.

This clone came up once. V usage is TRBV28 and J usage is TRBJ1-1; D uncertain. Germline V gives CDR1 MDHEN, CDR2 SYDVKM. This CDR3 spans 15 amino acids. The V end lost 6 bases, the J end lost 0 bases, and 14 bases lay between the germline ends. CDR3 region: CASRLEDWVNTEAFF. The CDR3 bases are TGTGCCAGCAGATTGGAGGATTGGGTGAACACTGAAGCTTTCTTT.